This entry describes one TCR beta chain. The V and J ends lost 5 bases and 5 bases respectively, with 21 bases between them. Germline CDR1 SEHNR, CDR2 FQNEAQ (reference sequence). The CDR3 contains 16 residues. This sample is part of a study of blood T cell repertoires in COVID-19. Study information: PBMCs, B-cell-depleted T cells, or T cells provided the cDNA or gDNA that made up the material.

Original methodology: The authors estimated nucleated cell counts from reference gene primer amplification. The assay was immunoSEQ multiplex PCR, and TCRdb's table has in-frame clones only and misses some. That table supplies the V and J calls and clone size; D and trimming were determined from the DNA. The sample lists 80,000 to 100,000 clones, 82% occurring once. The genes are TRBV7-9 and TRBJ1-2; D might be TRBD1 (6 bases). This clonotype originated in a man in his sixties or seventies with active or convalescent COVID-19. The material sequenced was peripheral blood. The CDR3 sequence: CASSPEGIQGKYGYTF. CDR3 DNA sequence: TGTGCCAGCAGCCCCGAAGGGATACAGGGCAAATATGGCTACACCTTC.